The sequence of this TCR beta chain was determined in a study of regulatory T cells in long-lasting Graves disease. Findings and limits, study-wide: Segments TRBV28, TRBJ1-2 and TRBJ2-5 showed preferential usage in persistent disease.

There are 16 residues in the CDR3. V shed 1 base and J 5 bases; nucleotides not matched to a gene: 8. The germline V gene has CDR1 SGHTA and CDR2 FQGNSA. Arm-PCR with iRepertoire HTBI primers amplified the CDR3 regions for these TCR beta libraries. TCRdb re-called the multiplex PCR reads through MiXCR, storing one row per CDR3 protein. In the table there are roughly 360,000 distinct CDR3 sequences, 20% to 25% of which are singletons. This clonotype was detected a few times. Its antigen is still unknown. Time point: persistent/refractory GD, antithyroid drugs over 5 years with positive TRAb. Extracted RNA from PBMCs served as the source of the TCR library.

The J gene is TRBJ1-1, the V gene TRBV7-2; 9 bases fit TRBD1. This sequence originates from a woman in her forties with Graves disease. Sample: peripheral blood mononuclear cells (PBMCs), taken when the disease was refractory, from a patient treated with antithyroid drugs. The CDR3 DNA reads TGTGCCAGCAGCTTAGATCGGACAGGGGATTTAACTGAAGCTTTCTTT. This encodes CASSLDRTGDLTEAFF.